This TCR beta chain was sequenced during a study of PD-L1 blockade in urothelial cancer. Germline loops: CDR1 MNHEY, CDR2 SVGAGI. V lost 10 bases and J lost 4, with 19 bases in between. This CDR3 region has 14 residues. Produced via immunoSEQ multiplex PCR; TCRdb's table is partial and in-frame only. The sample contains about 56,000 clones, about 85% of which appear only once. Documented time point: pretreatment peripheral blood. Per-patient samples, pretreatment and on-treatment, numbered 1 to 8. The TCR comes from a man between 65 and 79 years old with urothelial cancer. The V gene is TRBV6-5, the J gene TRBJ2-5; possible D gene TRBD1, 6 bases. Sequenced material: PBMCs, taken around atezolizumab (anti-PD-L1) treatment. CDR3 region: CATLNRQAAETQYF. CDR3 nucleotide sequence: TGTGCCACTCTAAATCGACAGGCCGCAGAGACCCAGTACTTC.